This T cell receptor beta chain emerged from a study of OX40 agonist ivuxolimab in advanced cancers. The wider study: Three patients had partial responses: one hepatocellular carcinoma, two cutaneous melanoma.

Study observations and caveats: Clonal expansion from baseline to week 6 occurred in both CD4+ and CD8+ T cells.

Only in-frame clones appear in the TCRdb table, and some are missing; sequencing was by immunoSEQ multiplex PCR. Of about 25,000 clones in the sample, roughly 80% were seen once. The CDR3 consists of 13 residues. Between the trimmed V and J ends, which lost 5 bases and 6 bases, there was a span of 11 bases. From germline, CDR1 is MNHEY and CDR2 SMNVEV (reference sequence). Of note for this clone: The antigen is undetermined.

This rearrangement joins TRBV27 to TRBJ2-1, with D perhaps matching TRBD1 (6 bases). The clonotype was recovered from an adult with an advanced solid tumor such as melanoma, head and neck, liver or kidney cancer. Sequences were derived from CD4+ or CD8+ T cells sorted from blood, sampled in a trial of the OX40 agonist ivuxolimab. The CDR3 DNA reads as TGTGCCAGCAGTAACGGACAGCTCAATGAGCAGTTCTTC. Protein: CASSNGQLNEQFF.